The rows below give T cell receptor beta chains drawn from one sample of a study of a mutant IDH1 vaccine in newly diagnosed glioma. These receptors have no identified antigens. Assay used: immunoSEQ multiplex PCR; TCRdb lists only in-frame clones, some missing. Among tens of thousands of clones, 91% were seen once, and the ten largest hold roughly 0.5%. This specimen was PBMCs, taken from a glioma patient whose treatment included an IDH1 peptide vaccine. The receptors stem from a woman aged 50 to 60 with glioma. The CDR3 runs from the conserved cysteine through the conserved F or W. A D gene is named only where the DNA matches it firmly. Clone size is not always given. Where it is, it says once, few, many or a class for expanded clones.

size	V	D	J	DNA	CDR3
few	TRBV4-2	.	TRBJ1-2	TGTGCCAGCAGCCAAGAAAAGGAAGCTAACTATGGCTACACCTTC	CASSQEKEANYGYTF
.	TRBV4-2	.	TRBJ2-1	TGTGCCAGCAGCCAAGATCTGAGGTTCTGGACTGGGGACAATGAGCAGTTCTTC	CASSQDLRFWTGDNEQFF
once	TRBV7-8	.	TRBJ1-2	TGTGCCAGCAGCATAGGATATGGCTACACCTTC	CASSIGYGYTF
.	TRBV7-3	TRBD2	TRBJ2-1	TGTGCCAGCAGCTCTAGACTAGCGGGAAGGGGCAATGAGCAGTTCTTC	CASSSRLAGRGNEQFF
.	TRBV30	.	TRBJ1-4	TGTGCCTGGAGTGTAAACTGGATGGGAGGCGAAAAACTGTTTTTT	CAWSVNWMGGEKLFF
.	TRBV10-3	TRBD2	TRBJ2-3	TGTGCCATCACCTGGAGGGTAGCGGGAGGATTGGATACGCAGTATTTT	CAITWRVAGGLDTQYF
.	TRBV5-1	TRBD1	TRBJ1-3	TGCGCCAGCAGCGCCGGACAGGGCGGCTCTGGAAACACCATATATTTT	CASSAGQGGSGNTIYF
.	TRBV7-8	.	TRBJ1-5	TGTGCCAGCAGCTTAGCGCGGGGGCTGCCGCCCCAGCATTTT	CASSLARGLPPQHF
.	TRBV6-1	TRBD2	TRBJ2-7	TGTGCCAGCAGTGAAGATAGCGGGAGCATCGAGCAGTACTTC	CASSEDSGSIEQYF
.	TRBV9	.	TRBJ2-5	TGTGCCAGCAGCGTAGCAGGGGAGACCCAGTACTTC	CASSVAGETQYF
.	TRBV2	.	TRBJ1-2	TGTGCCAGCAGTGAGGTGGGGGCGCGTGGCTACACCTTC	CASSEVGARGYTF
once	TRBV6-1	TRBD1	TRBJ2-1	TGTGCCAGCACTCTAGGGAGACAGGGGAATGAGCAGTTCTTC	CASTLGRQGNEQFF
.	TRBV28	TRBD1	TRBJ1-5	TGTGCCAGCAGCCTGGACAGGGGGTATCGACAGCCCCAGCATTTT	CASSLDRGYRQPQHF
.	TRBV9	.	TRBJ2-1	TGTGCCAGCAGCGGGAACCTCCGACAGCCCAGCTCCTACAATGAGCAGTTCTTC	CASSGNLRQPSSYNEQFF
.	TRBV14	.	TRBJ1-6	TGTGCCAGCAGCCAAGGTCCCTTCGGGTATTCACCCCTCCACTTT	CASSQGPFGYSPLHF
.	TRBV5-1	.	TRBJ2-7	TGCGCCAGCAGCCAGGAGGGGGCGATATACGACGAGCAGTACTTC	CASSQEGAIYDEQYF
.	TRBV5-4	TRBD1	TRBJ2-7	TGTGCCAGCAGCTTTACCGGGACAGGGCCTTTGAAGCAGTACTTC	CASSFTGTGPLKQYF
.	TRBV15	.	TRBJ2-7	TGTGCCACCAGCAGAGCGTGGACTTCGGAAGGGAGCTACGAGCAGTACTTC	CATSRAWTSEGSYEQYF
.	TRBV27	TRBD2	TRBJ2-7	TGTGCCAGCAGTATGGGGGGGGGTCCCTACGAGCAGTACTTC	CASSMGGGPYEQYF
.	TRBV7-8	.	TRBJ2-7	TGTGCCAGCAGCTTGACTAGCTACGAGCAGTACTTC	CASSLTSYEQYF
.	TRBV9	.	TRBJ1-1	TGTGCCAGCAGCGTAGACGGGAAATTGAACACTGAAGCTTTCTTT	CASSVDGKLNTEAFF
.	TRBV19	TRBD1	TRBJ2-7	TGTGCCAGTAGTGCCCCGGGACAGACCTACGAGCAGTACTTC	CASSAPGQTYEQYF
.	TRBV14	.	TRBJ1-2	TGTGCCAGCAGCCAAGAAGCAGGGTTCTATGGCTACACCTTC	CASSQEAGFYGYTF
.	TRBV6-6	TRBD2	TRBJ2-7	TGTGCCAGCAGTCCAGGGACTAGCGCCTACGAGCAGTACTTC	CASSPGTSAYEQYF
once	TRBV5-6	TRBD2	TRBJ2-7	TGTGCCAGCAGCTTGGGGACTAGGGGCTCCTACGAGCAGTACTTC	CASSLGTRGSYEQYF
.	TRBV10-3	TRBD1	TRBJ2-2	TGTGCCATCAGCCAACAGGGGGCGGGCACCGGGGAGCTGTTTTTT	CAISQQGAGTGELFF
.	TRBV5-1	.	TRBJ2-7	TGCGCCAGCAGCTTGGCCGGGGGCGAGCAGTACTTC	CASSLAGGEQYF
.	TRBV19	.	TRBJ1-6	TGTGCCAGCCTGGGACATGCCGATAATTCACCCCTCCACTTT	CASLGHADNSPLHF
.	TRBV29-1	.	TRBJ1-5	TGCAGCGTAGGCGGGAACAATCAGCCCCAGCATTTT	CSVGGNNQPQHF
.	TRBV11-2	.	TRBJ1-6	TGTGCCAGCAGCTTAGGATGGTCACCCCTCCACTTT	CASSLGWSPLHF
.	TRBV5-1	TRBD2	TRBJ2-2	TGCGCCAGCAGCACTAGACTAGCGTCGAACACCGGGGAGCTGTTTTTT	CASSTRLASNTGELFF
.	TRBV30	.	TRBJ1-3	TGTGCCTGGAGTTCCGACGGATACACCATATATTTT	CAWSSDGYTIYF
.	TRBV4-1	.	TRBJ2-1	TGCGCCAGCAGCCACCCCCTCGGGTCCTACAATGAGCAGTTCTTC	CASSHPLGSYNEQFF
.	TRBV7-6	TRBD2	TRBJ2-7	TGTGCCAGCAGCTGGACTAGCGGTACCTACGAGCAGTACTTC	CASSWTSGTYEQYF
.	TRBV6-1	TRBD1	TRBJ1-2	TGTGCCAGCAGTGAACTGGCTACAGGGGTGGACTATGGCTACACCTTC	CASSELATGVDYGYTF
.	TRBV10-3	.	TRBJ2-1	TGTGCCATCAGTGAGTCAGTGGGACGACAGCAGTTCTTC	CAISESVGRQQFF
.	TRBV15	.	TRBJ2-1	TGTGCCACCAGGGAAGAAGCGGACTACAATGAGCAGTTCTTC	CATREEADYNEQFF
.	TRBV6-5	.	TRBJ2-7	TGTGCCAGCAGCCCTCCCGGGGCCTACGAGCAGTACTTC	CASSPPGAYEQYF
.	TRBV28	.	TRBJ2-7	TGTGCCAGCAGTTCCAACAGGGGGGGATTCTCCTACGAGCAGTACTTC	CASSSNRGGFSYEQYF
once	TRBV19	.	TRBJ1-5	TGTGCCAGTAGTACCGGGGCGCGATATCAGCCCCAGCATTTT	CASSTGARYQPQHF
.	TRBV4-1	.	TRBJ2-5	TGCGCCAGCAGCCAGCGACAAGGAGTGCCGGAGACCCAGTACTTC	CASSQRQGVPETQYF
.	TRBV9	.	TRBJ2-1	TGTGCCAGCAGCGTAGCGGGCCACAATGAGCAGTTCTTC	CASSVAGHNEQFF
.	TRBV7-3	.	TRBJ2-5	TGTGCCAGTATTACGGGGGACCGGACCCCAGAGACCCAGTACTTC	CASITGDRTPETQYF
.	TRBV6-4	.	TRBJ1-5	TGTGCCAGCAGTGACTCGATCAGAAGCAATCAGCCCCAGCATTTT	CASSDSIRSNQPQHF
once	TRBV11-2	.	TRBJ1-5	TGTGCCAGCAGCTTAAACTCAGGGGAGGATAGCAATCAGCCCCAGCATTTT	CASSLNSGEDSNQPQHF
.	TRBV29-1	.	TRBJ2-2	TGCAGCGTTGAGTTTCGCCGCACCGGGGAGCTGTTTTTT	CSVEFRRTGELFF
.	TRBV18	.	TRBJ2-7	TGTGCCAGCTCACTCCGGGACCTCTACGAGCAGTACTTC	CASSLRDLYEQYF
.	TRBV28	TRBD2	TRBJ2-7	TGTGCCAGCAGGAGTAGCGGGATTCCCTACGAGCAGTACTTC	CASRSSGIPYEQYF